The T cell receptor (beta chain) under discussion was sequenced for a study of CD8 T cells in Susac syndrome. The multiple sclerosis control group was made up of treatment-naive patients with stable or active relapsing-remitting disease. FACS was used to enrich TEMRA cells, whereas the CD8+ and CD4+ T cells were obtained by negative isolation. The junction had 2 bases not matched to a gene; V was cut back by 8 bases and J by 5 bases. The CDR3 length is 13 residues. Germline assignment: CDR1 MNHEY and CDR2 SVGEGT. RNA amounts of about 0.5 to 1 ug underwent reverse transcription with random hexamers. The amplification used immunoSEQ multiplex PCR on TCR beta CDR3; it spanned 54 Vbeta and 13 Jbeta. TCRdb fed the immunoSEQ multiplex PCR reads into MiXCR, producing one record per CDR3 protein. The sample lists approximately 300,000 distinct CDR3 sequences; 89% were seen once.

This TCR was recovered from a human donor with multiple sclerosis. The sequenced sample consisted of CD8+ T cells from PBMCs. The gene calls are TRBV6-2 or TRBV6-3 and TRBJ2-1; TRBD2 matches at 11 bases. CDR3 DNA sequence: TGTGCCAGCGTAGCGGGGGGGGACAATGAGCAGTTCTTC. This codes for CASVAGGDNEQFF.